The source of this T cell receptor beta chain is a study of cytomegalovirus exposure and HLA in healthy donors. General study results and limits: The study flagged some 170 TCR beta chains as cytomegalovirus-associated. Many donors shared some public TCRs, even though most TCR sequences were rare.

Germline V gives CDR1 SGHRS, CDR2 YFSETQ. The ends were cut back, 5 bases at V and 0 bases at J, with 9 bases in the middle. CDR3 length: 15 residues. Sequencing was performed with immunoSEQ multiplex PCR; in TCRdb, only in-frame clones are kept and a portion is missing. Here the sample spans 250,000 or so clones, roughly 90% being singletons. Details on this clone: Its antigen is undetermined.

The J gene is TRBJ1-6, the V gene TRBV5-1; no firm D call. The sequence came from a woman aged 18-29 years in good health and CMV-seronegative. The sample was PBMCs. The CDR3 DNA reads TGCGCCAGCAGATTGTCAGGCTCCTATAATTCACCCCTCCACTTT. Protein product: CASRLSGSYNSPLHF.